This T cell receptor beta chain originates from a study of shared clonotypes between healthy human individuals (dated by TCRdb to about 2020). For the wider study: Three men and two women, aged 18 to 49 years, made up the cohort. Between about 0.85 and 10 billion PBMCs per donor were obtained by leukapheresis. To increase sequencing depth and limit assay-specific biases, different laboratories used diverse techniques to prepare libraries and sequence TCR repertoires. For each donor, CD4 naive and CD4 memory were each run on three plates, CD8 naive on two plates, and CD8 memory on one plate. To estimate repertoire size and how much clonotypes are shared between individuals, the study performed deep sequencing of blood TCR repertoires from a few healthy adults. Beyond this particular receptor, the publication reports: The genetic and exposure-history diversity represented was limited by the small number of donors. Clonotypes shared by all four sorted-subset donors showed higher generation probabilities than non-shared clonotypes. Across a few donors, approximately 5% of naive CD4, around 3.5% of naive CD8, around 2.1% of memory CD4, and roughly 0.41% of memory CD8 clonotypes were shared. Estimated clonotype richness was generally larger for naive than for memory subsets. Pairwise subsampling led to the expectation that sequencing depth would affect the degree of clonotype sharing among donors. Incomplete sequencing was indicated by rarefaction of sorted-subset datasets, despite the large sequencing depth. Sampling was limited to blood, and TCR repertoires in tissue likely differ from TCR repertoires in blood.

Donors were healthy HIV-negative adults with no recently reported acute infections or vaccinations. Every donor was a Caucasian adult living in Nashville, Tennessee, USA. Magnetic negative selection was used to enrich CD4+ T cells, after which naive cells were positively selected on CD45RA and the negative fraction became the memory subset. Blood was obtained by leukapheresis, after which PBMCs were separated by Ficoll-Histopaque density gradient centrifugation and cryopreserved in liquid nitrogen vapor phase. Analytical flow cytometry was used to check the purity and quantity of every magnetically sorted T cell population. Genomic DNA was isolated from every sorted fraction and measured by UV absorbance on a Nanodrop 2000c. CDR1 and CDR2, per the germline V gene (reference sequence), are MNHNY and SVGAGI. Measured from the cysteine to the phenylalanine, the CDR3 is 14 residues long. The kept DNA is CDR3 alone, 42 bases in frame from the first base. The germline V end is reduced by 0 bases and the J end by 7 bases; junction bases left unmatched: 5.

With respect to this clone: The antigen this receptor binds is unknown. No much larger clone is present one base from it, and per-base qualities are unavailable.

TCR CDR3 regions were amplified from genomic DNA by multiplex PCR using the deep immunoSEQ assay. Extracted genomic DNA from each cell subset was distributed evenly across all wells of several immunoSEQ 96-well plates, and each plate was treated as a replicate. For sorted subsets, roughly 0.2 ug genomic DNA, equal to tens of thousands of T cell genomes, was loaded into each replicate PCR. Purified libraries were quantified with a Qubit 3.0 fluorometer, sized on a Bioanalyzer 2100, and re-quantified with the KAPA Library Quantification kit. Every immunoSEQ 96-well plate was sequenced on a dedicated single-read 150-cycle Illumina NextSeq 550 flow cell. For the original study's pipeline: Because only junctional sequences without quality scores were contained in the immunoSEQ output, filtering matching that applied to full-length reads could not be performed. Sequences were annotated with PyIR, a Python wrapper for IgBLAST v1.9, and V/J genes and CDR3 were assigned using IMGT germline references. Reads were removed for weak V/J assignments (E-value above 1e-6), missing CDR3, stop codons, out-of-frame junctions, or ambiguous translated residues. V3J clonotypes were defined as sequences sharing an identical inferred V gene, J gene, and CDR3 amino acid sequence. Percentage overlap between repertoires was computed as shared unique clonotypes divided by the size of the smaller repertoire. Richness of each repertoire was evaluated using RTK rarefaction, the Chao1 estimator, and Recon v2.1 estimates of unobserved clonotypes. OLGA was used to compute generation probabilities for all TCRbeta clonotypes that the gDNA method yielded from a few donors. The table was pulled from immuneACCESS by TCRdb, which kept in-frame rearrangements only. Such tables lose some clones; where checked, under half of the loss comes from unresolved V genes, and the rest has no known cause. V, J and clone size were drawn from that table, and D and trimming were deduced from the DNA. Within this sample are around 1.5 million clones, with approximately 98% of them counted one time only. The ten largest clones represent roughly 0.42% of the sample.

Sequencing was carried out using naive CD4+ T cells sorted from blood. This sample's cell subset or site label indicates: CD45RA+ positively selected. This TCR was sampled from a man younger than 40 in good health. The chain employs TRBV6-6 and TRBJ1-2; 7 central nucleotides agree with TRBD1. The DNA sequence is given as TGTGCCAGCAGTTACTCGACAGGGTTGAGTGGCTACACCTTC. It encodes CASSYSTGLSGYTF.